The rows below give T cell receptor beta chains drawn from one sample of a study of blood T cell repertoires in COVID-19. Sequenced by immunoSEQ multiplex PCR; TCRdb stores in-frame clones only, minus some. The table lists 150,000 or so clones, about 80% of them singletons. The sequenced sample consisted of peripheral blood. Receptor source: a woman aged 60-75 years with COVID-19, enrolled during active disease. The CDR3 runs from the conserved cysteine through the conserved F or W. A D gene is named only where the DNA matches it firmly. The listing skips clone size in some rows; elsewhere it reads once, few, many or a size class.

v_gene: TRBV6-5; d_gene: -; abundance: few; j_gene: TRBJ1-4; CDR3aa: CASSPTRGTNEKLFF; CDR3nt: TGTGCCAGCAGTCCGACGAGGGGGACTAATGAAAAACTGTTTTTT
v_gene: TRBV12-3/TRBV12-4; d_gene: -; abundance: -; j_gene: TRBJ1-1; CDR3aa: CASSLPVHTEAFF; CDR3nt: TGTGCCAGCAGCCTACCGGTCCACACTGAAGCTTTCTTT
v_gene: TRBV2; d_gene: -; abundance: -; j_gene: TRBJ1-5; CDR3aa: CASSELGGNQPQHF; CDR3nt: TGTGCCAGCAGTGAGTTAGGGGGCAATCAGCCCCAGCATTTT
v_gene: TRBV27; d_gene: TRBD2; abundance: -; j_gene: TRBJ2-7; CDR3aa: CASSFRGRAYEQYF; CDR3nt: TGTGCCAGCAGTTTCCGCGGGAGGGCCTACGAGCAGTACTTC
v_gene: TRBV19; d_gene: TRBD1; abundance: -; j_gene: TRBJ1-5; CDR3aa: CASSQTGYSNQPQHF; CDR3nt: TGTGCCAGTAGTCAGACAGGGTATAGCAATCAGCCCCAGCATTTT
v_gene: TRBV5-1; d_gene: -; abundance: -; j_gene: TRBJ1-2; CDR3aa: CASSTSGGGYGYTF; CDR3nt: TGCGCCAGCAGCACGAGCGGCGGGGGCTATGGCTACACCTTC
v_gene: TRBV7-2; d_gene: TRBD2; abundance: -; j_gene: TRBJ2-5; CDR3aa: CASSRGLLQETQYF; CDR3nt: TGTGCCAGCAGCCGGGGACTACTCCAAGAGACCCAGTACTTC
v_gene: TRBV9; d_gene: -; abundance: -; j_gene: TRBJ2-2; CDR3aa: CASSVDGGSGELFF; CDR3nt: TGTGCCAGCAGCGTAGATGGGGGGTCCGGGGAGCTGTTTTTT
v_gene: TRBV6-5; d_gene: -; abundance: -; j_gene: TRBJ2-3; CDR3aa: CASSYAGWTDTQYF; CDR3nt: TGTGCCAGCAGTTATGCGGGATGGACAGATACGCAGTATTTT
v_gene: TRBV5-1; d_gene: -; abundance: -; j_gene: TRBJ1-1; CDR3aa: CASAPGTLTEAFF; CDR3nt: TGCGCCAGCGCGCCTGGGACACTGACTGAAGCTTTCTTT
v_gene: TRBV18; d_gene: -; abundance: few; j_gene: TRBJ2-7; CDR3aa: CASSPDYLSYEQYF; CDR3nt: TGTGCCAGCTCACCGGACTATCTCTCCTACGAGCAGTACTTC
v_gene: TRBV9; d_gene: TRBD2; abundance: once; j_gene: TRBJ2-7; CDR3aa: CASSPRLAGDYEQYF; CDR3nt: TGTGCCAGCAGCCCCAGACTAGCGGGGGACTACGAGCAGTACTTC
v_gene: TRBV21-1; d_gene: -; abundance: -; j_gene: TRBJ1-1; CDR3aa: CASSRIREGPGLNTEAFF; CDR3nt: TGTGCCAGCAGCAGGATAAGGGAGGGCCCGGGACTAAACACTGAAGCTTTCTTT